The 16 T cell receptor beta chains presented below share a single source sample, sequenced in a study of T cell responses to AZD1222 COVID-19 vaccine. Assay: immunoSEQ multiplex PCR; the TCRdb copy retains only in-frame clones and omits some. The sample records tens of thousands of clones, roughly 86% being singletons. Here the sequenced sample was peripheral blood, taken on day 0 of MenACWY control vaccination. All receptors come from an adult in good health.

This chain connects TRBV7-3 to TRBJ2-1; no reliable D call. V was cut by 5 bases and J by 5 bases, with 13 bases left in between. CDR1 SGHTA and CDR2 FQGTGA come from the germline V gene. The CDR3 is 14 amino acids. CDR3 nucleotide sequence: TGTGCCAGCAGCACTTCCGGACGGAACAATGAGCAGTTCTTC. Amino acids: CASSTSGRNNEQFF. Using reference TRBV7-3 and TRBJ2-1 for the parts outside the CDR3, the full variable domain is GAGVSQTPSNKVTEKGKYVELRCDPISGHTALYWYRQSLGQGPEFLIYFQGTGAADDSGLPNDRFFAVRPEGSVSTLKIQRTERGDSAVYLCASSTSGRNNEQFFGPGTRLTVL.

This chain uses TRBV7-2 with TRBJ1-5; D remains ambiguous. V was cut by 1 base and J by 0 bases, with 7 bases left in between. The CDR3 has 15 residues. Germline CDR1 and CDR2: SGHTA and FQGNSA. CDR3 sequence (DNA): TGTGCCAGCAGCTTAGAGGGATATAGCAATCAGCCCCAGCATTTT. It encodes CASSLEGYSNQPQHF.

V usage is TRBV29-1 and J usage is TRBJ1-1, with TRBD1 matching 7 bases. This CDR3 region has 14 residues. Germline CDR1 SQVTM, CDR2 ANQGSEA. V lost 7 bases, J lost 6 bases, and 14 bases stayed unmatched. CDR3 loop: CSAIQGRRVAEAFF. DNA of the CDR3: TGCAGCGCTATACAGGGGAGGAGGGTTGCTGAAGCTTTCTTT. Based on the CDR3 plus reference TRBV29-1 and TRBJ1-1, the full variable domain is SAVISQKPSRDICQRGTSLTIQCQVDSQVTMMFWYRQQPGQSLTLIATANQGSEATYESGFVIDKFPISRPNLTFSTLTVSNMSPEDSSIYLCSAIQGRRVAEAFFGQGTRLTVV.

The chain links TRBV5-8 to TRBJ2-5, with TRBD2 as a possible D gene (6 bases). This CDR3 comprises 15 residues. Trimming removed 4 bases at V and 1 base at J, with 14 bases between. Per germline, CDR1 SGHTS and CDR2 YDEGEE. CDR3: CASSPVGGIQETQYF. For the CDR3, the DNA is TGTGCCAGCAGCCCCGTTGGGGGGATCCAAGAGACCCAGTACTTC.

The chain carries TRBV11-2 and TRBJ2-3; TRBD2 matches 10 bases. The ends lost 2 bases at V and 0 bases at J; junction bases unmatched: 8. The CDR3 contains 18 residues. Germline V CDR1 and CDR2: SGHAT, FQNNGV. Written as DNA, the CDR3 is TGTGCCAGCAGCTTAAAAGGAGGACTAGCGGAAAGCACAGATACGCAGTATTTT. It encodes CASSLKGGLAESTDTQYF.

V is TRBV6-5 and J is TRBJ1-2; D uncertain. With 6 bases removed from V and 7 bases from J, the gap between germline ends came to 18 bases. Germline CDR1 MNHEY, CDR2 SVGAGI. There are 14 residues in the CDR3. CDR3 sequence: CASRENGRRSGYTF. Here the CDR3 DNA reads TGTGCCAGCAGGGAGAACGGCCGGAGGAGTGGCTACACCTTC.

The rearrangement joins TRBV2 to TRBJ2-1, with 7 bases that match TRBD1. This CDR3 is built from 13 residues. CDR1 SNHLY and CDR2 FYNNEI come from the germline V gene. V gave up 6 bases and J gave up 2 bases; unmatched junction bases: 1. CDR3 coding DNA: TGTGCCAGCAGGGACAGGACCTACAATGAGCAGTTCTTC. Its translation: CASRDRTYNEQFF.

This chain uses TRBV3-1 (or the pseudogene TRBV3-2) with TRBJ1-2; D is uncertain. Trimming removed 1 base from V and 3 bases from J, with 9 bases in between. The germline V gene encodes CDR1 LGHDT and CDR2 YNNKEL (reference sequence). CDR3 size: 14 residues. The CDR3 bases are TGTGCCAGCAGCCAAGGGAGTACTTACTATGGCTACACCTTC. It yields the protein CASSQGSTYYGYTF.

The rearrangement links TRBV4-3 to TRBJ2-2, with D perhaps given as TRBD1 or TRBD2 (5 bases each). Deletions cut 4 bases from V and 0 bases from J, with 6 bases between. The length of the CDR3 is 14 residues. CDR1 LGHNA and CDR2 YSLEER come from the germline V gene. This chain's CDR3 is CASSLGANTGELFF. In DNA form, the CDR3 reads TGCGCCAGCAGCCTGGGGGCGAACACCGGGGAGCTGTTTTTT.

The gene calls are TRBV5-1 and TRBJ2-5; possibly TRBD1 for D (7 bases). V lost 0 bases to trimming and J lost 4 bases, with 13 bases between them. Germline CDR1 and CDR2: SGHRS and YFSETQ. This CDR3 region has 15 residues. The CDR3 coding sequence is TGCGCCAGCAGCTTGGGAGCGCAGGGGGGAGAGACCCAGTACTTC. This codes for CASSLGAQGGETQYF.

The CDR3 sequence: CASTPGASNQPQHF. The DNA of the CDR3 is TGTGCCTCAACCCCGGGGGCTAGCAATCAGCCCCAGCATTTT. The chain employs TRBV19 and TRBJ1-5; perhaps TRBD1 as D (6 bases). The germline CDR1 and CDR2 sequences are LNHDA and SQIVND (reference sequence). The CDR3 covers 14 residues. Trimming stripped 11 bases from V and 0 bases from J, with 14 bases between.

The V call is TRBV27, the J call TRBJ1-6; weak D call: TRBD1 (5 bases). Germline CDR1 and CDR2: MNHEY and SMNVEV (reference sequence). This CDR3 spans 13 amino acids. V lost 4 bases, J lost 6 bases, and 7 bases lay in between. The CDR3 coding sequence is TGTGCCAGCAGTTCACAGGTTAATTCACCCCTCCACTTT. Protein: CASSSQVNSPLHF.

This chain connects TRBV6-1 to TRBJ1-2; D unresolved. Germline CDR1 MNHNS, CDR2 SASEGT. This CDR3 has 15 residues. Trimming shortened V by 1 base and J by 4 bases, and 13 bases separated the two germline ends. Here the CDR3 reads CASSEGVVLGYGYTF. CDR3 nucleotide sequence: TGTGCCAGCAGTGAAGGGGTCGTGCTTGGCTATGGCTACACCTTC.

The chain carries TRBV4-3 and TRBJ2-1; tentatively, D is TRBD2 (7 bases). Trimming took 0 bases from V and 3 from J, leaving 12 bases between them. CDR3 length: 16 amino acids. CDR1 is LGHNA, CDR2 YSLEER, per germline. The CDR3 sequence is CASSQDSGGHYNEQFF. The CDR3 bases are TGCGCCAGCAGCCAAGATTCGGGGGGACACTACAATGAGCAGTTCTTC.

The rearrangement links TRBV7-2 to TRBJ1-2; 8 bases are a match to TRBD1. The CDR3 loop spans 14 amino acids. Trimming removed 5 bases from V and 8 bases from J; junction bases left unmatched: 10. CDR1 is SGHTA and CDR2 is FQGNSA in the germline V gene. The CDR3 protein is CASSKPDRGGGYTF. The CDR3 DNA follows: TGTGCCAGCAGCAAACCAGACAGGGGAGGCGGCTACACCTTC. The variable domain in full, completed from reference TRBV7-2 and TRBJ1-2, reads GAGVSQSPSNKVTEKGKDVELRCDPISGHTALYWYRQSLGQGLEFLIYFQGNSAPDKSGLPSDRFSAERTGGSVSTLTIQRTQQEDSAVYLCASSKPDRGGGYTFGSGTRLTVV.

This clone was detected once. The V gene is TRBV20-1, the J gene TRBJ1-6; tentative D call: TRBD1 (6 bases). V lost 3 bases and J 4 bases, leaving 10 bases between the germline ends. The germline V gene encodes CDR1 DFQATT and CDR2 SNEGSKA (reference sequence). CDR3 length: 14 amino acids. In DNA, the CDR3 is TGCAGTGCTAGTGCAGGGGAGTATAATTCACCCCTCCACTTT. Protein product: CSASAGEYNSPLHF.